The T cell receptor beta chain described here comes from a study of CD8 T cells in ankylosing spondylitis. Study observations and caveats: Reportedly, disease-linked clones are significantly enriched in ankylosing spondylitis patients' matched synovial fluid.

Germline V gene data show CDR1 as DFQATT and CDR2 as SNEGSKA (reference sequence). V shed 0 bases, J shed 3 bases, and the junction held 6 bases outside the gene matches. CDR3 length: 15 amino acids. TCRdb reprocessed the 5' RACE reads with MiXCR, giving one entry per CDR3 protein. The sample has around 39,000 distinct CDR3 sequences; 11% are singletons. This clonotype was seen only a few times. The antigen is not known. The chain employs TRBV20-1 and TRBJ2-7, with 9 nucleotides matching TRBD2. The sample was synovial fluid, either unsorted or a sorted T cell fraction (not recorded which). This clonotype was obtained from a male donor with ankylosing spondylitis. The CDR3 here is CSARDQSGGIYEQYF. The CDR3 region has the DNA TGCAGTGCTAGAGATCAGAGCGGGGGGATCTACGAGCAGTACTTC.